One and the same sample provided the 20 T cell receptor beta chains below, sequenced in a study of T cells in Graves' hyperthyroidism and ophthalmopathy. Amplified TCR beta CDR3 regions derived from RNA transcripts. The HTBI primer set was used in a first-round RT-PCR of the TCR CDR3. Via MiXCR, TCRdb re-called the multiplex PCR reads, giving one row per CDR3 protein. The sample lists some 340,000 distinct CDR3 sequences; roughly an eighth were seen once. Sequencing was carried out using blood. The receptors were sampled from a woman aged 40 to 50 with Graves' ophthalmopathy.

The CDR3 DNA sequence: TGTGCCAGCACCCCGGGAGAGACCCAGTACTTC. This encodes CASTPGETQYF. The chain joins TRBV6-1 to TRBJ2-5; no clear D gene. CDR3 length: 11 amino acids. Per germline, CDR1 MNHNS and CDR2 SASEGT. Deletions cut 7 bases from V and 4 bases from J, with 7 bases between.

This clonotype occurred many times. The J gene is TRBJ1-6, the V gene TRBV28; 8 bases map to TRBD1. The germline V gene encodes CDR1 MDHEN and CDR2 SYDVKM. J gave up 7 bases and V 7 bases, and 9 bases lay outside the gene matches. The CDR3 consists of 15 residues. Here the CDR3 reads CASKLPTGANSPLHF. The CDR3 nucleotides read TGTGCCAGCAAGTTACCGACAGGGGCAAATTCACCCCTCCACTTT.

This clonotype occurred many times. The CDR3: CASSNLAMGEQFF. In DNA form, the CDR3 reads TGTGCCAGCAGCAATCTAGCGATGGGTGAGCAGTTCTTC. The chain uses TRBV7-8 and TRBJ2-1, with a weak D call TRBD2 (6 bases). The germline V gene has CDR1 SGHVS and CDR2 FQNEAQ. The CDR3 consists of 13 residues. Trimming left V 5 bases short and J 9 bases short, with 14 bases between.

This clonotype was found many times. This chain joins TRBV2 and TRBJ1-2, with D tentatively TRBD1 (5 bases). The CDR3 is made up of 16 amino acids. Looked up from germline, CDR1 is SNHLY and CDR2 is FYNNEI. V shed 3 bases and J shed 0 bases, with 14 bases lying between them. The CDR3 protein is CASSDIPGPTNYGYTF. The DNA of the CDR3 is TGTGCCAGCAGTGATATTCCAGGGCCTACTAACTATGGCTACACCTTC.

In its sample, this clonotype was seen many times. The rearrangement links TRBV3-1 to TRBJ2-2, with D possibly TRBD2 on 5 matching bases. Germline V gene data show CDR1 as LGHDT and CDR2 as YNNKEL (reference sequence). V shed 4 bases and J shed 3 bases, with 12 bases lying between them. The CDR3 consists of 15 residues. The CDR3 region is CASSPNAGDTGELFF. The CDR3 nucleotides read TGTGCCAGCAGCCCGAACGCGGGTGACACCGGGGAGCTGTTTTTT.

The CDR3 reads CASSEMFNYGYTF. In DNA form, the CDR3 reads TGCGCCAGCAGTGAAATGTTTAACTATGGCTACACCTTC. This chain connects TRBV10-1 to TRBJ1-2; D gene uncertain. The ends were cut back, 3 bases at V and 1 base at J, with 6 bases in the middle. Germline-derived CDR1 and CDR2 are WNHNN and SYGVQD (reference sequence). The CDR3 consists of 13 residues.

This clonotype was observed at least ten times. The chain has TRBV12-3 or TRBV12-4 and TRBJ2-7, with TRBD1 as a possible D gene (5 bases). The V end was cut by 5 bases, the J end by 0 bases, with 14 bases between. The length of the CDR3 is 15 residues. This CDR3 is CASSPPRVSSYEQYF. In DNA, the CDR3 is TGTGCCAGCAGTCCCCCCAGGGTTAGCTCCTACGAGCAGTACTTC.

J is TRBJ2-1 and V is TRBV10-3; TRBD2 aligns across 7 bases. The CDR3 extends over 16 amino acids. J gave up 4 bases and V 2 bases, and 8 bases lay outside the gene matches. The V gene's germline CDR1 is ENHRY and CDR2 SYGVKD. The CDR3 region is CAISEAGAARYNEQFF. The CDR3 nucleotides are TGTGCCATCAGTGAGGCGGGAGCGGCGCGGTACAATGAGCAGTTCTTC.

The sample holds a few counts of this clonotype. The rearrangement uses TRBV19 and TRBJ1-1, with 8 bases lining up with TRBD1. V was pared by 6 bases and J by 2 bases, with 8 bases of the junction left unmatched. In germline, CDR1 is LNHDA, CDR2 SQIVND (reference sequence). This CDR3 comprises 15 residues. The CDR3, as DNA: TGTGCCAGTAGGTCGGGACAGGTGAAAAACACTGAAGCTTTCTTT. This translates into CASRSGQVKNTEAFF.

This clonotype was seen many times. CDR3 sequence: CAWSASLRPDQFF. CDR3 nucleotides: TGTGCCTGGAGTGCCTCCCTCCGACCTGACCAGTTCTTC. The genes are TRBV30 and TRBJ2-1; D remains unclear. The V end lost 1 base, the J end lost 13 bases, and 17 bases lay between the germline ends. Germline V gene sequence: CDR1 GTSNPN, CDR2 SVGIG (reference sequence). The CDR3 totals 13 residues.

This clonotype was detected ten times or more. The chain combines TRBV28 with TRBJ1-1, with D hard to call. The CDR3 has 15 residues. Germline CDR1 is MDHEN and CDR2 is SYDVKM. Trimming removed 0 bases from V and 1 base from J, with 9 bases in between. CDR3 loop: CASSLWAGPNTEAFF. In DNA, the CDR3 is TGTGCCAGCAGTTTATGGGCAGGCCCGAACACTGAAGCTTTCTTT.

At least ten counts were recorded for this clonotype. J is TRBJ2-1 and V is TRBV7-9; a weak D match, TRBD1 (6 bases). The V and J ends lost 6 bases and 4 bases respectively, with 13 bases between them. Germline V gene sequence: CDR1 SEHNR, CDR2 FQNEAQ (reference sequence). The CDR3 consists of 14 residues. CDR3 loop: CASRGRGDYNEQFF. In nucleotides, the CDR3 is TGTGCCAGCAGGGGCAGGGGTGATTACAATGAGCAGTTCTTC.

In its sample, this clonotype was seen many times. The chain links TRBV12-3 or TRBV12-4 to TRBJ2-1; 8 bases fit TRBD1. J was trimmed by 7 bases and V by 4 bases; bases with no gene match: 9. The CDR3 contains 15 residues. The CDR3 reads CASSSRRGRKNEQFF. For the CDR3, the DNA is TGTGCCAGCAGTTCCCGCAGGGGGCGTAAGAATGAGCAGTTCTTC.

This clonotype was recorded at least ten times. The rearrangement joins TRBV7-9 to TRBJ2-1; D remains ambiguous. Germline V gene sequence: CDR1 SEHNR, CDR2 FQNEAQ (reference sequence). This CDR3 is built from 14 residues. V gave up 2 bases and J gave up 7 bases, with 12 bases separating them. CDR3 region: CASSLFAGQNEQFF. The DNA of the CDR3 is TGTGCCAGCAGCTTATTCGCTGGGCAAAATGAGCAGTTCTTC.

This clonotype was recorded many times. The rearrangement uses TRBV6-5 and TRBJ1-5; weak D call: TRBD1 (5 bases). Trimming shortened V by 2 bases and J by 0 bases, and 8 bases separated the two germline ends. The CDR3 runs to 15 residues. Germline V gene data show CDR1 as MNHEY and CDR2 as SVGAGI. The CDR3 here is CASSYRGISNQPQHF. The DNA for the CDR3 is TGTGCCAGCAGTTACCGGGGGATTAGCAATCAGCCCCAGCATTTT.

Many counts were recorded for this clonotype. The chain combines TRBV6-1 with TRBJ1-2; D not resolved. Germline V gives CDR1 MNHNS, CDR2 SASEGT. Trimming took 6 bases from V and 6 from J, leaving 17 bases between them. This CDR3 is 14 amino acids long. The CDR3 bases are TGTGCCAGCAGCCCCGCGAGAGGGTCGGATGGCTACACCTTC. Residues: CASSPARGSDGYTF.

The V call is TRBV19, the J call TRBJ1-5; 7 bases align to TRBD1. The CDR3 contains 13 residues. Germline trimming cut 8 bases from V and 7 bases from J; bases unmatched to any gene: 8. The germline V gene encodes CDR1 LNHDA and CDR2 SQIVND (reference sequence). Written as DNA, the CDR3 is TGTGCCAGTGGGGACAGTCTTTACCAGCCCCAGCATTTT. Its protein is CASGDSLYQPQHF.

At least ten counts were recorded for this clonotype. CDR3 region: CASGGDTGELFF. Here the CDR3 DNA reads TGTGCCAGCGGGGGGGACACCGGGGAGCTGTTTTTT. This chain joins TRBV2 and TRBJ2-2; 7 bases fit TRBD2. The V gene end was trimmed by 8 bases and the J gene end by 3 bases; junction bases not matched to a gene: 0. CDR3 length: 12 residues. The germline V gene encodes CDR1 SNHLY and CDR2 FYNNEI.

On this clonotype: A much larger clone differs by one base, so this may be a read error. The chain links TRBV2 to TRBJ1-5; the D is unclear. The V gene's germline CDR1 is SNHLY and CDR2 FYNNEI. This CDR3 region has 13 residues. The CDR3 loop is CASSAESNQPQQF. The CDR3 DNA sequence: TGTGCCAGCAGCGCCGAAAGCAATCAGCCCCAGCAATTT.

This clonotype was detected many times. CDR3 protein: CASSSRVSNTEAFF. The CDR3 coding sequence is TGTGCCAGCAGCTCCAGGGTTTCGAACACTGAAGCTTTCTTT. The chain recombines TRBV7-8 with TRBJ1-1; possible D gene TRBD1, 5 bases. The germline V gene encodes CDR1 SGHVS and CDR2 FQNEAQ. This CDR3 has 14 amino acids. V lost 4 bases and J lost 1, with 10 bases in between.